Each of the 21 T cell receptor beta chains below was sequenced from the same sample in a study of regulatory T cells in long-lasting Graves disease. Assembly of TCR beta libraries relied on iRepertoire HTBI primers together with Arm-PCR of CDR3 regions. TCRdb called the multiplex PCR reads again in MiXCR, with one record for every CDR3 protein. The sample lists hundreds of thousands of distinct CDR3 sequences; 15% to 18% were seen once. Specified time point: newly diagnosed GD, antithyroid drugs for less than 3 months. Generation of the TCR library employed RNA extracted from PBMCs. The input for sequencing was peripheral blood mononuclear cells (PBMCs), taken at new diagnosis, from a patient treated with antithyroid drugs. These receptors were collected from a female donor with Graves disease.

V is TRBV29-1 and J is TRBJ2-5, with TRBD2 matching over 11 bases. The germline V gene has CDR1 SQVTM and CDR2 ANQGSEA. CDR3 length: 15 residues. The J segment lost 5 bases and the V segment lost 5 bases, leaving 10 bases of the junction unmatched. The CDR3 DNA reads TGCAGCGTTTTACTAGCGGGAGTGCTCGACGAGACCCAGTACTTC. Translated, it gives CSVLLAGVLDETQYF.

This clonotype was seen at least ten times. The V and J genes are TRBV4-1 and TRBJ1-3, with D perhaps matching TRBD1 (6 bases). The V gene's germline CDR1 is MGHRA and CDR2 YSYEKL. V gave up 3 bases and J gave up 0 bases, with 9 bases separating them. The CDR3 is made up of 15 amino acids. CDR3 in DNA: TGCGCCAGCAGCCAGGTGGACAGCTCTGGAAACACCATATATTTT. Protein product: CASSQVDSSGNTIYF.

At least ten counts were recorded for this clonotype. V usage is TRBV10-3 and J usage is TRBJ2-7; TRBD1 aligns across 7 bases. Germline V gene lookup returns CDR1 ENHRY and CDR2 SYGVKD. The CDR3 contains 13 residues. The junction had 9 bases not matched to a gene; V was cut back by 6 bases and J by 7 bases. The CDR3 DNA reads TGTGCCATCAGCGGGGACAGCCCAAGGGAGCAGTACTTC. Its protein product is CAISGDSPREQYF.

The chain employs TRBV7-9 and TRBJ2-1, with 8 bases that match TRBD1. The CDR3 consists of 16 residues. V dropped 0 bases and J dropped 6; count of bases not matched to a gene: 7. Germline assignment: CDR1 SEHNR and CDR2 FQNEAQ (reference sequence). CDR3 DNA sequence: TGTGCCAGCAGCTTAGCCGGGACAGGAGGAATCAATGAGCAGTTCTTC. Amino acids: CASSLAGTGGINEQFF.

The sample holds many counts of this clonotype. This chain connects TRBV7-9 to TRBJ2-1, with TRBD2 matching 11 bases. This CDR3 is built from 15 residues. The trim removed 5 bases at V and 2 bases at J, leaving 2 bases unmatched. Germline loops: CDR1 SEHNR, CDR2 FQNEAQ (reference sequence). CDR3 region: CASSPLAGAYNEQFF. The CDR3 DNA is TGTGCCAGCAGCCCACTAGCGGGAGCCTACAATGAGCAGTTCTTC.

The V and J genes are TRBV27 and TRBJ1-2, with a tentative D call TRBD1 (5 bases). This CDR3 has 16 residues. The V gene's germline CDR1 is MNHEY and CDR2 SMNVEV (reference sequence). V was pared by 3 bases and J by 0 bases, with 14 bases between. In DNA form, the CDR3 reads TGTGCCAGCAGTTTGGGACGGGGGATATCTAACTATGGCTACACCTTC. Translating gives CASSLGRGISNYGYTF.

This clonotype appeared many times. The chain combines TRBV20-1 with TRBJ2-1; 16 positions match TRBD2. The CDR3 has 17 residues. The germline V gene has CDR1 DFQATT and CDR2 SNEGSKA (reference sequence). The ends lost 8 bases at V and 2 bases at J; junction bases unmatched: 9. The CDR3 DNA reads TGCAGTCCCACCGGGACTAGCGGGAGGGGAGCCTACAATGAGCAGTTCTTC. Translated: CSPTGTSGRGAYNEQFF.

CDR3 in amino acids: CASSYRRIAGGNEQFF. CDR3 nucleotide sequence: TGTGCCAGCAGCTACAGAAGGATAGCGGGAGGCAATGAGCAGTTCTTC. V gene TRBV7-9 combines with J gene TRBJ2-1; 10 nucleotides line up with TRBD2. V lost 4 bases and J lost 6; bases outside the gene matches: 9. This CDR3 is built from 16 residues. Germline V gives CDR1 SEHNR, CDR2 FQNEAQ (reference sequence).

The chain employs TRBV29-1 and TRBJ2-5; the match to TRBD1 covers 10 bases. Germline CDR1 is SQVTM and CDR2 is ANQGSEA. After removal of 4 bases from V and 5 bases from J, the junction contained 4 bases not matched to a gene. The CDR3 runs 13 residues. CDR3 protein: CSVAPGQGETQYF. The CDR3 DNA reads as TGCAGCGTTGCCCCGGGACAGGGGGAGACCCAGTACTTC.

There are many counts of this clonotype. The genes are TRBV12-3 or TRBV12-4 and TRBJ2-2; TRBD2 matches 9 bases. The CDR3 runs to 15 residues. Germline trimming cut 3 bases from V and 4 bases from J; bases unmatched to any gene: 3. DNA of the CDR3: TGTGCCAGCAGTTTGATACTAGCGGGCACCGGGGAGCTGTTTTTT. Translated: CASSLILAGTGELFF.

This clonotype was found many times. The V gene is TRBV5-1, the J gene TRBJ2-7; the D is unclear. In germline, CDR1 is SGHRS, CDR2 YFSETQ. The CDR3 has 13 residues. The ends were cut back, 4 bases at V and 6 bases at J, with 14 bases in the middle. The CDR3, as DNA: TGCGCCAGCAGCGACATTGCCCCTACCGAGCAGTACTTC. Encoded protein: CASSDIAPTEQYF.

In its sample, this clonotype was seen a few times. The gene calls are TRBV20-1 and TRBJ1-2; 9 bases fit TRBD1. CDR1 is DFQATT, CDR2 SNEGSKA, per germline (reference sequence). V gave up 3 bases and J gave up 10 bases; unmatched junction bases: 15. The CDR3 is made up of 15 amino acids. DNA of the CDR3: TGCAGTGCTAGTCTTGGGGCCGGGACAGGGCGGGACTACACCTTC. Residues: CSASLGAGTGRDYTF.

This clonotype was observed at least ten times. The rearrangement uses TRBV28 and TRBJ1-5; no firm D call. Trimming took 4 bases from V and 1 from J, leaving 17 bases between them. In germline, CDR1 is MDHEN, CDR2 SYDVKM. The CDR3 has 17 amino acids. CDR3: CASSSLSKERSNQPQHF. In DNA, the CDR3 is TGTGCCAGCAGTTCACTGAGTAAGGAGAGGAGCAATCAGCCCCAGCATTTT.

The sample holds a few counts of this clonotype. The V gene is TRBV27, the J gene TRBJ1-6, with D perhaps TRBD1 (5 bases). Germline lookup yields CDR1 MNHEY and CDR2 SMNVEV (reference sequence). V dropped 6 bases and J dropped 4 bases, with 16 bases sitting between them. The CDR3 is 16 residues long. The CDR3 DNA reads TGTGCCAGCAGGGCTGGGGCTATCCATTATAATTCACCCCTCCACTTT. The encoded protein is CASRAGAIHYNSPLHF.

V usage is TRBV27 and J usage is TRBJ1-2; D not certain. The V end lost 5 bases, the J end lost 5 bases, and 12 bases lay between the germline ends. Germline V lookup: CDR1 MNHEY, CDR2 SMNVEV (reference sequence). The CDR3 sequence is 13 residues long. In DNA form, the CDR3 reads TGTGCCAGCAGTCCCCGGACGACGTATGGCTACACCTTC. As protein: CASSPRTTYGYTF.

The CDR3, as DNA: TGCAGTGCTAGAGTTTCGGGACAGGGGGACAACCAGCCCCAGCATTTT. This sequence encodes CSARVSGQGDNQPQHF. The rearrangement joins TRBV20-1 to TRBJ1-5; 11 nucleotides align to TRBD1. V trimming: 1 base; J trimming: 7 bases; junction bases outside the gene matches: 9. Germline V CDR1 and CDR2: DFQATT, SNEGSKA (reference sequence). CDR3 length: 16 residues.

This clonotype came up many times. The rearrangement uses TRBV2 and TRBJ1-5; D is unclear. The CDR3 contains 15 residues. Germline CDR1 reads SNHLY; CDR2 reads FYNNEI. With 8 bases removed from V and 4 bases from J, the gap between germline ends came to 18 bases. The CDR3 DNA reads as TGTGCCAGCGCTCGAGAGGACGGGGATAATCAGCCCCAGCATTTT. Its translation is CASAREDGDNQPQHF. The full variable domain, its missing parts supplied by reference TRBV2 and TRBJ1-5, is EPEVTQTPSHQVTQMGQEVILRCVPISNHLYFYWYRQILGQKVEFLVSFYNNEISEKSEIFDDQFSVERPDGSNFTLKIRSTKLEDSAMYFCASAREDGDNQPQHFGDGTRLSIL.

This clonotype came up many times. J is TRBJ2-7 and V is TRBV4-1; 8 bases agree with TRBD1. Looked up from germline, CDR1 is MGHRA and CDR2 is YSYEKL. The CDR3 loop spans 14 amino acids. J was trimmed by 3 bases and V by 4 bases; bases with no gene match: 5. The CDR3 here is CASSPVGQGYEQYF. The CDR3 DNA follows: TGCGCCAGCAGCCCGGTAGGACAGGGCTACGAGCAGTACTTC.

DNA for the CDR3: TGTGCCAGTAGCCCGAGGGGGGGGGGTTTGTCCTACAATGAGCAGTTCTTC. Translated: CASSPRGGGLSYNEQFF. This rearrangement joins TRBV19 to TRBJ2-1; perhaps TRBD2 as D (7 bases). Trimming removed 6 bases from V and 1 base from J, with 19 bases in between. Germline CDR1 and CDR2: LNHDA and SQIVND (reference sequence). The CDR3 totals 17 residues.

This clonotype came up a few times. Possible read error: a much larger clone is one base away. The rearrangement joins TRBV2 to TRBJ1-2, with D uncertain. Germline lookup yields CDR1 SNHLY and CDR2 FYNNEI. This CDR3 spans 18 amino acids. The CDR3 region is CASRGMVRPRILNYGYAF. DNA for the CDR3: TGTGCCAGCAGAGGCATGGTCAGACCAAGAATCCTTAACTATGGCTACGCCTTC.

This clonotype was observed many times. The rearrangement links TRBV12-5 to TRBJ2-3, with D perhaps matching TRBD2 (7 bases). Germline V CDR1 and CDR2: LGHNT, FRNRAP. The CDR3 length is 16 residues. V was clipped by 2 bases and J by 5 bases, with 17 bases between them. The CDR3 loop is CASGLMGGAIGDTQYF. CDR3 sequence (DNA): TGTGCTAGTGGTTTGATGGGGGGGGCGATTGGAGATACGCAGTATTTT.